This TCR beta chain was found in a study of T cells after yellow fever vaccination. Germline assignment: CDR1 MDHEN and CDR2 SYDVKM. The CDR3 sequence is 17 residues long. V shed 6 bases and J 12 bases; nucleotides not matched to a gene: 20. TCRdb ran MiXCR on the 5' RACE reads and lists one entry per CDR3 protein. The repertoire holds over 300,000 distinct CDR3 sequences, with about 3.5% as singletons. The sample here was PBMCs, taken on the day of the yellow fever booster vaccination. The chain employs TRBV28 and TRBJ1-1; TRBD1 agrees at 12 bases. The TCR comes from a man aged 18 to 35 who received the YFV17D yellow fever vaccine. The CDR3 DNA reads as TGTGCCAGCAGCCAACCCCTACACCGGGACAGGGGGCATATGACTTTCTTT. Its protein product is CASSQPLHRDRGHMTFF.